These 20 T cell receptor beta chains were all obtained from the same sample, sequenced in a study of cytomegalovirus exposure and HLA in healthy donors. The PCR was carried out with 60 Vbeta primers and 13 Jbeta primers. Profiled with immunoSEQ multiplex PCR; TCRdb holds only in-frame clones, not every one. This sample has about 150,000 clones, with under 90% found just once. The sample consisted of PBMCs. These receptor sequences come from a man younger than 40 in good health and CMV-seropositive.

This clone was observed a handful of times. This sequence joins TRBV6-7 and TRBJ2-7, with TRBD1 matching over 10 bases. TRBV6-7 is an ORF; its function is uncertain. This CDR3 has 17 residues. V lost 2 bases to trimming and J lost 3 bases; unmatched junction nucleotides: 10. CDR3 bases: TGTGCCAGCAGTTACGATGGGGACAGGGGAAGCGTCTACGAGCAGTACTTC. Translating gives CASSYDGDRGSVYEQYF.

The chain has TRBV6-1 and TRBJ2-7, with D possibly being TRBD2 (5 bases). Germline lookup yields CDR1 MNHNS and CDR2 SASEGT. V was trimmed by 7 bases and J by 3 bases, leaving 13 bases between them. There are 13 residues in the CDR3. DNA for the CDR3: TGTGCCAGCACCTTTGGCGGGCGCTACGAGCAGTACTTC. Translation: CASTFGGRYEQYF.

This sequence joins TRBV4-2 and TRBJ1-3; D call uncertain. The V gene's germline CDR1 is LGHNA and CDR2 YNFKEQ. The CDR3 contains 20 residues. Trimming removed 3 bases at V and 0 bases at J, with 24 bases between. Written as DNA, the CDR3 is TGTGCCAGCAGCCAGCCCACATGGGAGATCAATTTAAGCTCTGGAAACACCATATATTTT. Its translation is CASSQPTWEINLSSGNTIYF.

The gene calls are TRBV19 and TRBJ1-1; 7 positions agree with TRBD1. This CDR3 is built from 16 residues. Germline lookup yields CDR1 LNHDA and CDR2 SQIVND (reference sequence). Trimming cost V 5 bases and J 4 bases; bases outside gene matches: 13. CDR3: CASSERTGRISTEAFF. CDR3 sequence (DNA): TGTGCCAGTAGTGAACGGACAGGCCGAATCTCCACTGAAGCTTTCTTT.

The genes are TRBV7-9 and TRBJ2-7, with 12 bases fitting TRBD1. V dropped 8 bases and J dropped 6; count of bases not matched to a gene: 5. The length of the CDR3 is 13 residues. Germline V CDR1 and CDR2: SEHNR, FQNEAQ (reference sequence). The CDR3 spells CASAGQGALEQYF. As DNA, the CDR3 is TGTGCCAGCGCGGGACAGGGGGCCCTCGAGCAGTACTTC.

The chain has TRBV11-3 and TRBJ2-3; 7 bases line up with TRBD1. CDR1 and CDR2 (germline): SGHNT, YENEEA. V lost 5 bases to trimming and J lost 0 bases; unmatched junction nucleotides: 11. The CDR3 runs to 17 residues. In nucleotides, the CDR3 is TGTGCCAGCAGCCCCCAGGGGGACAGAACTAGCACAGATACGCAGTATTTT. This sequence encodes CASSPQGDRTSTDTQYF.

Here the CDR3 DNA reads TGCGCCAGCGGAGGAGGGACCACTGAAGCTTTCTTT. Translated: CASGGGTTEAFF. The V call is TRBV5-1, the J call TRBJ1-1, with D perhaps matching TRBD1 (5 bases). V lost 7 bases to trimming and J lost 4 bases, with 11 bases between them. Germline CDR1 SGHRS, CDR2 YFSETQ. This CDR3 spans 12 amino acids.

The V call is TRBV19, the J call TRBJ1-1, with 8 bases lining up with TRBD1. J was trimmed by 11 bases and V by 7 bases; bases with no gene match: 15. The CDR3 is 14 amino acids. Germline V gene lookup returns CDR1 LNHDA and CDR2 SQIVND (reference sequence). CDR3 sequence: CASNPADRVVTAFF. The CDR3 DNA is TGTGCCAGTAATCCAGCGGACAGGGTTGTAACCGCTTTCTTT.

The V call is TRBV9, the J call TRBJ2-1; perhaps TRBD2 as D (6 bases). Germline CDR1 SGDLS, CDR2 YYNGEE. V shed 1 base and J shed 6 bases, with 14 bases lying between them. The CDR3 is 15 amino acids. CDR3 coding DNA: TGTGCCAGCAGCGTACATGCTAGCGCACCCAATGAGCAGTTCTTC. Protein: CASSVHASAPNEQFF.

The chain links TRBV18 to TRBJ2-5; D is unclear. The germline V gene encodes CDR1 KGHSH and CDR2 LQKENI. CDR3 size: 14 residues. With 5 bases removed from V and 0 bases from J, the gap between germline ends came to 10 bases. CDR3 nucleotide sequence: TGTGCCAGCTCATCCCGACAAAACCAAGAGACCCAGTACTTC. It codes for CASSSRQNQETQYF.

This chain uses TRBV30 with TRBJ2-1, with D possibly being TRBD2 (7 bases). Germline loops: CDR1 GTSNPN, CDR2 SVGIG (reference sequence). The V gene lost 2 bases and the J gene lost 6 bases, with 29 bases spanning the gap. This CDR3 contains 19 residues. CDR3 sequence: CAWSPRELKGGRSPNEQFF. The CDR3 DNA reads as TGTGCCTGGAGTCCCCGGGAACTTAAGGGGGGGAGGTCTCCCAATGAGCAGTTCTTC.

This clone was seen more than once but under ten times. One end of the junction varies from germline; a read error may be responsible. The chain couples TRBV7-9 to TRBJ1-1, with 7 bases matching TRBD1. Germline CDR1 and CDR2: SEHNR and FQNEAQ (reference sequence). The CDR3 spans 13 residues. The CDR3 spells CSSSGQENTEAFF. The DNA of the CDR3 is TGTTCCAGCAGCGGACAGGAGAACACTGAAGCTTTCTTT.

The rearrangement links TRBV27 to TRBJ2-7; no clear D gene. CDR3 size: 13 residues. V was cut by 3 bases and J by 1 base, with 7 bases left in between. The V gene's germline CDR1 is MNHEY and CDR2 SMNVEV (reference sequence). Here the CDR3 reads CASSFSESYEQYF. Written as DNA, the CDR3 is TGTGCCAGCAGTTTCTCGGAGTCCTACGAGCAGTACTTC.

This rearrangement joins TRBV13 to TRBJ2-7; D gene ambiguous. This CDR3 has 12 residues. The V and J ends lost 1 base and 3 bases respectively, with 4 bases between them. The germline CDR1 and CDR2 sequences are PRHDT and FYEKMQ (reference sequence). This CDR3 reads CASSLVHYEQYF. CDR3 sequence (DNA): TGTGCCAGCAGCTTAGTTCACTACGAGCAGTACTTC.

This chain joins TRBV27 and TRBJ2-7, with TRBD1 matching 9 bases. The junction had 9 bases not matched to a gene; V was cut back by 6 bases and J by 6 bases. Germline lookup yields CDR1 MNHEY and CDR2 SMNVEV (reference sequence). This CDR3 is built from 14 residues. In nucleotides, the CDR3 is TGTGCCAGCAGGGACAGGGGCAGGTTTTCCGAGCAGTACTTC. Protein: CASRDRGRFSEQYF.

The chain recombines TRBV27 with TRBJ2-7; TRBD2 might be the D (6 bases). The CDR3 is made up of 15 amino acids. V lost 8 bases and J 2 bases, leaving 19 bases between the germline ends. The germline gives CDR1 MNHEY, CDR2 SMNVEV (reference sequence). CDR3 in amino acids: CASGEVPGRAYEQYF. The CDR3 DNA reads as TGTGCCAGCGGGGAGGTCCCCGGCAGGGCCTACGAGCAGTACTTC.

This chain connects TRBV27 to TRBJ2-1; D is uncertain. Trimming cost V 3 bases and J 0 bases, with 9 bases left between them. Germline loops: CDR1 MNHEY, CDR2 SMNVEV (reference sequence). The CDR3 spans 15 residues. This chain's CDR3 is CASSFTRSSYNEQFF. CDR3 coding DNA: TGTGCCAGCAGTTTCACACGGAGCTCCTACAATGAGCAGTTCTTC.

The chain carries TRBV7-9 and TRBJ1-1, with TRBD1 as a possible D gene (5 bases). The CDR3 is 13 residues long. V lost 2 bases and J 7 bases, leaving 11 bases between the germline ends. Germline CDR1 reads SEHNR; CDR2 reads FQNEAQ (reference sequence). The CDR3 here is CASSLIQGFEAFF. As DNA, the CDR3 is TGTGCCAGCAGCTTAATCCAGGGTTTTGAAGCTTTCTTT.

V gene TRBV28 combines with J gene TRBJ2-7; a possible D gene is TRBD2 (6 bases). The CDR3 runs 15 residues. The V end lost 4 bases, the J end lost 3 bases, and 16 bases lay between the germline ends. Germline V gives CDR1 MDHEN, CDR2 SYDVKM. Written as DNA, the CDR3 is TGTGCCAGCAGTTCACCGGGACTCCAACTCTACGAGCAGTACTTC. It yields the protein CASSSPGLQLYEQYF. Filled out from reference TRBV28 and TRBJ2-7, the complete variable domain reads DVKVTQSSRYLVKRTGEKVFLECVQDMDHENMFWYRQDPGLGLRLIYFSYDVKMKEKGDIPEGYSVSREKKERFSLILESASTNQTSMYLCASSSPGLQLYEQYFGPGTRLTVT.

CDR3 bases: TGTGCCAGCAGCTTAGGCGGGGCGGATCCCTACGAGCAGTACTTC. It codes for CASSLGGADPYEQYF. The chain links TRBV11-3 to TRBJ2-7; possible D gene TRBD2, 6 bases. The ends were cut back, 1 base at V and 2 bases at J, with 12 bases in the middle. CDR3 length: 15 residues. Looked up from germline, CDR1 is SGHNT and CDR2 is YENEEA.